The rows below give T cell receptor beta chains drawn from one sample of a study of monozygotic twins with inflammatory bowel disease. Using the 5' RACE reads, TCRdb records one entry per CDR3 protein without DNA. The sample table includes approximately 300,000 distinct CDR3 sequences. What was sequenced was blood. These receptors all come from a human donor with ulcerative colitis or Crohn's disease, or a healthy co-twin of an affected twin (not recorded which). Both conserved end residues are part of each CDR3.

V	J	CDR3
TRBV20-1	TRBJ2-1	CSARARRPSYNEQFF
TRBV7-2	TRBJ2-5	CASSLDSSPRETQYF
TRBV5-6	TRBJ2-7	CASSSAGTSGIHEQYF
TRBV27	TRBJ2-5	CASSSAGQIQETQYF
TRBV30	TRBJ1-5	CAWSDGALSNQPQHF
TRBV29-1	TRBJ1-1	CSVVLGGQAEAFF
TRBV12-3/TRBV12-4	TRBJ2-7	CASSRKGSGRGPYEQYF
TRBV7-9	TRBJ2-1	CASSFHRGKVEFF
TRBV6-2/TRBV6-3	TRBJ2-7	CASSLGASDGYEQYF
TRBV24-1	TRBJ2-2	CATSDRQDNTGELFF
TRBV20-1	TRBJ2-7	CSANTGGPTYEQYF
TRBV12-3/TRBV12-4	TRBJ1-6	CASSTGQNNSPLHF
TRBV9	TRBJ2-7	CASSVAVGGPYEQYF
TRBV24-1	TRBJ2-1	CATSDPSAGVYNEQFF
TRBV24-1	TRBJ2-7	CATSEGGLNYEQYF
TRBV28	TRBJ2-7	CASSLLDRNEQYF
TRBV27	TRBJ2-1	CASSLAGQGFYNEQFF
TRBV5-1	TRBJ2-7	CASSLANRPYEQYF
TRBV12-3/TRBV12-4	TRBJ1-2	CASSLRNSNYGYTF
TRBV12-3/TRBV12-4	TRBJ2-7	CASSLGGSSYEQYF
TRBV24-1	TRBJ1-5	CATSGTFGNQPQHF
TRBV5-1	TRBJ2-2	CVSSPPRPGELFF
TRBV7-3	TRBJ1-2	CASSLTGGEGGYGYTF
TRBV30	TRBJ2-3	CAWRSGTSGTDTQYF
TRBV5-5	TRBJ2-7	CASSLEFTDRGGEQYF
TRBV6-7	TRBJ2-7	CASTTGAYEQYF
TRBV27	TRBJ2-7	CASSFGRGAYEQYF
TRBV20-1	TRBJ2-6	CSANRLAGKSGANVLTF
TRBV12-3/TRBV12-4	TRBJ1-5	CASSLWAADQPQHF
TRBV5-1	TRBJ1-6	CASSLDPTGGGSPLHF
TRBV6-2/TRBV6-3	TRBJ2-7	CASRREGAGEQYF
TRBV6-2/TRBV6-3	TRBJ1-6	CASGDRGASPLHF
TRBV18	TRBJ2-1	CASSPSGDEQFF
TRBV11-2	TRBJ2-3	CASSLVSLRSMDTQYF
TRBV9	TRBJ2-1	CASSPLSTGGYNEQFF
TRBV12-3/TRBV12-4	TRBJ2-7	CASSLDRGYVAYEQYF
TRBV24-1	TRBJ2-1	CATSDSSRSSYNEQFF
TRBV28	TRBJ2-7	CAMRKGGTYEQYF
TRBV18	TRBJ2-3	CASSPTDRGNTDTQYF
TRBV2	TRBJ2-5	CASSEERPQETQYF
TRBV20-1	TRBJ1-5	CSARDLRGRKQPQHF
TRBV7-9	TRBJ1-3	CASSQSSGNTIYF
TRBV12-3/TRBV12-4	TRBJ2-1	CASSFLAGGKNEQFF